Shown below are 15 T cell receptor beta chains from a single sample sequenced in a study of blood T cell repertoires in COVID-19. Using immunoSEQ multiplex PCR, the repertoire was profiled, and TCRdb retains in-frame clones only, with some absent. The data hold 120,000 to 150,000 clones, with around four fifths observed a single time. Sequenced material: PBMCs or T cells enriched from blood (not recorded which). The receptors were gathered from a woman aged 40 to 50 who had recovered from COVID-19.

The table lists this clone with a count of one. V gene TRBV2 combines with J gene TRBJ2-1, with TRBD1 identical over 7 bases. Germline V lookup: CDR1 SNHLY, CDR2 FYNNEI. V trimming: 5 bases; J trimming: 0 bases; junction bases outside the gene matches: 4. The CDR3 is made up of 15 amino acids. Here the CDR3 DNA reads TGTGCCAGCAGTATCCGACAGGGCTCCTACAATGAGCAGTTCTTC. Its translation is CASSIRQGSYNEQFF.

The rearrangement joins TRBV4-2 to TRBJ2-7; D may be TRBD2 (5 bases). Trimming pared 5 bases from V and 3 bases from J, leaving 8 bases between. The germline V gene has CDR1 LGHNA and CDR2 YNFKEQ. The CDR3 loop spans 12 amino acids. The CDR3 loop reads CASSARGYEQYF. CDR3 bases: TGTGCCAGCAGCGCCCGGGGCTACGAGCAGTACTTC.

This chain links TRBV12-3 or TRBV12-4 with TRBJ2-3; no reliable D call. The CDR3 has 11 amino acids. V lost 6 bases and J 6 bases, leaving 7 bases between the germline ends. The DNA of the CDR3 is TGTGCCAGCAGCGCTAGGGATACGCAGTATTTT. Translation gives CASSARDTQYF.

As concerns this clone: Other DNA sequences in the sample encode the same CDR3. The CDR3 reads CASSQPGQGETQYF. In DNA, the CDR3 is TGCGCCAGCAGCCAGCCCGGACAGGGAGAGACCCAGTACTTC. The chain is built from TRBV4-1 and TRBJ2-5; TRBD1 matches 8 bases. V shed 3 bases, J shed 4 bases, and the junction held 4 bases outside the gene matches. This CDR3 is built from 14 residues. Germline V CDR1 and CDR2: MGHRA, YSYEKL.

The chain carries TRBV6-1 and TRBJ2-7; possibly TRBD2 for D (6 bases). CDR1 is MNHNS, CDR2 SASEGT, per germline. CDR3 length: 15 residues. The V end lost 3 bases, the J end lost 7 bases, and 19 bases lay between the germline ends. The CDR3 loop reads CASSEGGSLLREQYF. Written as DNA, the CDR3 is TGTGCCAGCAGTGAGGGGGGTTCGCTACTACGAGAGCAGTACTTC.

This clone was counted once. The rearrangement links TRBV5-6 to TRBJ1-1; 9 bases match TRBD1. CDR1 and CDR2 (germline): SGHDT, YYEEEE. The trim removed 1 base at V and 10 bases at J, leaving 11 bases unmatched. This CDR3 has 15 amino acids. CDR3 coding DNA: TGTGCCAGCAGCTTGATGGGGACAGGGTTTGAGGGAGCTTTCTTT. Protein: CASSLMGTGFEGAFF.

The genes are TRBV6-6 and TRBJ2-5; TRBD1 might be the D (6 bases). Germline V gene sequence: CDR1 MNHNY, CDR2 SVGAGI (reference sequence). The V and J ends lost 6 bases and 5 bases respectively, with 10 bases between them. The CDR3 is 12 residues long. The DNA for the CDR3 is TGTGCCAGCAGGGCCACAGGGGAGACCCAGTACTTC. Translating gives CASRATGETQYF.

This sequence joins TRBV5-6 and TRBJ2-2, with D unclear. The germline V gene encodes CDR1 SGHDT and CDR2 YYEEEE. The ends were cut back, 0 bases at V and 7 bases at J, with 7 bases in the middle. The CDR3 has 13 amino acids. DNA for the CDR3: TGTGCCAGCAGCTTGGGCCGCGGCGGGGAGCTGTTTTTT. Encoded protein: CASSLGRGGELFF.

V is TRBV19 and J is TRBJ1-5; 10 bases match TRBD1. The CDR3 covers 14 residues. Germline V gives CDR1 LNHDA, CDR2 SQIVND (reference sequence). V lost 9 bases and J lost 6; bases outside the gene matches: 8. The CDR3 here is CASSAGQGIQPQHF. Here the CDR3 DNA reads TGTGCCAGCAGTGCGGGACAGGGGATTCAGCCCCAGCATTTT.

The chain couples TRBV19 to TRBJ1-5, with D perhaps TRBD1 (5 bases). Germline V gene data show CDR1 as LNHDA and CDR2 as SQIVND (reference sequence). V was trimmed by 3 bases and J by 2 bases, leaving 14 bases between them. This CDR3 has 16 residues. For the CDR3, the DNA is TGTGCCAGTAGTATTCGGCTCGGGGGGGGCAATCAGCCCCAGCATTTT. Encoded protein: CASSIRLGGGNQPQHF.

The DNA of the CDR3 is TGTGCCAGCACCCTCTCCCAGGGCGAGCAGTACTTC. Its protein is CASTLSQGEQYF. This chain connects TRBV2 to TRBJ2-7; weak D call: TRBD1 (5 bases). CDR3 length: 12 residues. Germline V gene data show CDR1 as SNHLY and CDR2 as FYNNEI. V lost 7 bases and J lost 6, with 13 bases in between.

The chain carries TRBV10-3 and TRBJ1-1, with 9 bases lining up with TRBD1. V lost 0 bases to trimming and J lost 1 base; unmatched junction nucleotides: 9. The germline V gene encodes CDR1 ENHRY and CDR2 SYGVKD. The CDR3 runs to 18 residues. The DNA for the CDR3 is TGTGCCATCAGTGAGTCGTTAGGGGACAGGGCGGGGAACACTGAAGCTTTCTTT. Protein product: CAISESLGDRAGNTEAFF.

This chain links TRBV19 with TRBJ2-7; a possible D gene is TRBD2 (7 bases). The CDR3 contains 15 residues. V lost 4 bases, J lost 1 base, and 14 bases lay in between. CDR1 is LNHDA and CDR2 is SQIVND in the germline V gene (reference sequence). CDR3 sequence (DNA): TGTGCCAGTAGTACCCCACGGGGGGCTTCCTACGAGCAGTACTTC. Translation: CASSTPRGASYEQYF.

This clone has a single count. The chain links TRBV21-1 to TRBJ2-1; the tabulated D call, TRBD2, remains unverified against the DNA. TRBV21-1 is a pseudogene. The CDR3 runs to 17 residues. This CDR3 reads CASRARTSGKRYNEQFF. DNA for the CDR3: TGTGCCAGCAGAGCCCGGACTAGCGGGAAGAGGTACAATGAGCAGTTCTTC.

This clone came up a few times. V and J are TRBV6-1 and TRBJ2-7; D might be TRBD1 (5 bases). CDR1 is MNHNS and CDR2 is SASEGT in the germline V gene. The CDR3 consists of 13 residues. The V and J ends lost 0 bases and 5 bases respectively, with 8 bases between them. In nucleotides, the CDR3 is TGTGCCAGCAGTGAAGCGGGGCTAAACGAGCAGTACTTC. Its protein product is CASSEAGLNEQYF.